This T cell receptor (beta chain) was profiled in a study of blood T cells in healthy people across ages. General study results and limits: Expanded clonotype shifts may have been confounded, as the donors had an unknown CMV status.

Germline values: CDR1 LGHNA, CDR2 YSLEER. The CDR3 has 17 amino acids. Deletions cut 0 bases from V and 4 bases from J, with 18 bases between. A note on this clonotype: Its antigen remains unidentified.

The authors ran a second PCR of roughly 6 to 12 cycles using a sample-barcoded 5' primer and a J-beta primer mix. Using its own MiXCR run on the 5' RACE reads, TCRdb lists one record per CDR3 protein. The repertoire includes about 670,000 distinct CDR3 sequences, over 40% of them detected once, and about 32% sits in the top ten. Each sample yielded at least 6.5 million isolated PBMCs. The sequencing input was blood. This sequence joins TRBV4-3 and TRBJ1-2, with no clear D. The sequence was collected from an elderly man in good health. This chain's CDR3 is CASSQDHSRRAIYGYTF. The CDR3 DNA is TGCGCCAGCAGCCAAGATCATAGCAGGCGGGCGATCTATGGCTACACCTTC.